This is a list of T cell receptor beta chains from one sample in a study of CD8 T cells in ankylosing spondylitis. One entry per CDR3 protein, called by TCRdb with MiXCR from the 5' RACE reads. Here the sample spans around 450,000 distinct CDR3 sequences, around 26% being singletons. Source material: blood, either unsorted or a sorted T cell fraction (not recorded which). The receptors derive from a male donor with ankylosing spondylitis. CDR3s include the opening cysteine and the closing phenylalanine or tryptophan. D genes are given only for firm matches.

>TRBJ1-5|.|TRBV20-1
CSARSGTNQPQHF
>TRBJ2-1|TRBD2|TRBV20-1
CSASSGRWDNEQFF
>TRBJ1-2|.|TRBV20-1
CSAPRGQWNYGYTF
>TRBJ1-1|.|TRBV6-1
CASSALAEAFF
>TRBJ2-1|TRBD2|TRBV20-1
CSPLRTSGINEQFF
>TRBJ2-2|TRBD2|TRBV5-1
CASSLESGANTGELFF
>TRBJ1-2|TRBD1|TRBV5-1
CASSFTTGGLNYGYTF
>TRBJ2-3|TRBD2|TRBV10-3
CASGASTDTQYF
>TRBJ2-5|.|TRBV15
CATQIGGRETQYF
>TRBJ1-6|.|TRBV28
CASIGQWNSPLHF
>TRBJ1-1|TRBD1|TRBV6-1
CASSQDRVTTEAFF
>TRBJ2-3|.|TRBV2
CASSSDPKGTDTQYF
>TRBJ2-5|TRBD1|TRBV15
CATSRGDRGIQETQYF
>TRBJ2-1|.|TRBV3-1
CASSPPTQTDNEQFF
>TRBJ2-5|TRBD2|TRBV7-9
CASSPRPSGAQETQYF
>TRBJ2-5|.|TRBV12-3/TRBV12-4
CASSLQPLEETQYF
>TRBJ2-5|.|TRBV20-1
CSASGPRGFSTQYF
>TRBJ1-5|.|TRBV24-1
CATSDPRTADQPQHF
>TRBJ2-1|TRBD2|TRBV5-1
CASREAGGPSNEQFF
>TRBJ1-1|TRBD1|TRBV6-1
CASSEGTGGTEAFF
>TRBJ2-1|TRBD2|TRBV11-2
CASSPHVGTSNEQFF
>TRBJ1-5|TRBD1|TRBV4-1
CASSQEGTAGNQPQHF
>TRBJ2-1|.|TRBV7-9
CASSTGTLMLVYNEQFF
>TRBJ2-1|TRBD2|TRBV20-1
CSATGLAGVNEQFF
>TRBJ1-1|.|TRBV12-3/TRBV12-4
CASSSSSAEAFF
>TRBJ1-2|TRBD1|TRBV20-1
CSATIQGDYGYTF
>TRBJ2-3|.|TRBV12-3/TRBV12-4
CASSPLGRFGTDTQYF
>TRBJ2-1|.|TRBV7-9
CASSLEVADEQFF
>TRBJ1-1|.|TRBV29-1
CSVGGLGGDTEAFF
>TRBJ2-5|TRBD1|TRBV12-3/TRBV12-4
CASSLTGGAETQYF
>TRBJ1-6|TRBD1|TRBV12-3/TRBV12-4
CASSGRQGDNSPLHF
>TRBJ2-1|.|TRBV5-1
CASSGQRGNEQFF
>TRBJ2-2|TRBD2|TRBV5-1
CASKELAGSLGTGELFF
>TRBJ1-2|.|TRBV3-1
CASSQPPSYGYTF
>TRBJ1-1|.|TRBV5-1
CASGVDGGPTEAFF
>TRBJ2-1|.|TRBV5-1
CASKYDDTSYNEQFF
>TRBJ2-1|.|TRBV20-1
CSARDPREGSYNEQFF
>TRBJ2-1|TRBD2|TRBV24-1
CATSRSGNYNEQFF
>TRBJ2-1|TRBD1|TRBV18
CASSTTGWVYNEQFF
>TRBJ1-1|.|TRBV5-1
CASSFKGLDTEAFF
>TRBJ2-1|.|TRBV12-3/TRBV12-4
CASATGRDYNEQFF
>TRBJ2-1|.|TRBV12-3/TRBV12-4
CASRPGGGGYNEQFF
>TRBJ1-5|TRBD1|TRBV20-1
CSVDRSLAGNQPQHF
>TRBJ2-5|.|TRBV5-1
CASSLGGKETQYF
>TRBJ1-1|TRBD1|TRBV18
CASSPDQQGGNTEAFF
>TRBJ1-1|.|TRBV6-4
CASSDRRTSTSVHTEAFF
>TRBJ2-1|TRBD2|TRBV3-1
CASSQVGAGVPQFF
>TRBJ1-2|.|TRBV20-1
CSALHTGYGYTF
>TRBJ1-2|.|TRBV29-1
CSAGGGSTYGYTF
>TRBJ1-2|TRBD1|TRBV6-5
CASSRQGGGYTF
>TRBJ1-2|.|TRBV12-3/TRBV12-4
CASNEGNWGYGYTF
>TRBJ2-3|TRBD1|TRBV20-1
CSATLTGITGGTDTQYF
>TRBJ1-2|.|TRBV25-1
CASSPTGSNYGYTF
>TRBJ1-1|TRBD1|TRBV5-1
CASSPGQRYTEAFF
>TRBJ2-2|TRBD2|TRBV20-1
CSARRAGGTGELFF
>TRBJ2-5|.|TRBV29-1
CSVRTDQETQYF
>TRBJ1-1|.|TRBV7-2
CASSLSKTEAFF
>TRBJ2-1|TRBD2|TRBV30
CAWSPTSGLIYNEQFF
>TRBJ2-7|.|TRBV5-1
CASSTEGLYEQYF
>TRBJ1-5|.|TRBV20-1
CSANRAATNQPQHF